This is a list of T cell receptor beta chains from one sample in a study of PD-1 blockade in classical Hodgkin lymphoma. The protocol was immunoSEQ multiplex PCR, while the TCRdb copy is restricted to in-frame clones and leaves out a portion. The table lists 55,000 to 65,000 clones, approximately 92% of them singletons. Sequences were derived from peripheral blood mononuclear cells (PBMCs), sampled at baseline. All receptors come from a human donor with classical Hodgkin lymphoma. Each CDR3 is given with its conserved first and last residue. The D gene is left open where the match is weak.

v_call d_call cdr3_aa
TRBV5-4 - CASSGEGGGYTF
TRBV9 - CASSVVVVGEQYF
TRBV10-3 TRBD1 CAISSGTVSEKLFF
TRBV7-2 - CASSLVPGYNEQFF
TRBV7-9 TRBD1 CASSLSGTVNYGYTF
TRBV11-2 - CASSLRSLEQYF
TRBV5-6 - CASSFSSVIYEQYF
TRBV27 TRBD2 CASSPNPSGGSYEQYF
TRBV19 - CASSTSRTALDTEAFF
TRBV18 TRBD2 CASSLTTSGGTDTQYF
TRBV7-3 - CASSETGPGNEQFF
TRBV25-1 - CASTPGAYNSPLHF
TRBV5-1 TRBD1 CASSRDRLVEQYF
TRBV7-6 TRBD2 CASSPRAGGTDEQFF
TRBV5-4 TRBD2 CASSSSGGDYEQYF
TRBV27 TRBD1 CASSISRTGSYEQYF
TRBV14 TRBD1 CATTGSGNTIYF
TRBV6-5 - CASSPGAYSYEQYF
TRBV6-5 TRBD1 CASSPDRDPGEQFF
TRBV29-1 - CSVTTGDYRQPQHF
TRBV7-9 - CASSFGDETDTQYF
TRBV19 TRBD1 CASSKGQDSGNTIYF
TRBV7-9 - CASSLNPGEQYF
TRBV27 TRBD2 CASSLGGDTYEQYF
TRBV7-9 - CASSPARSYEQYF
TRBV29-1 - CSVAKDSNTEAFF
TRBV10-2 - CASSEYGEQYF
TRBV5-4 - CASSFGGPSYNEQFF
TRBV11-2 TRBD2 CASSPIRGRDPDTQYF
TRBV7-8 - CASSLDPGMIEQYF
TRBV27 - CASSLSWQGQAFF
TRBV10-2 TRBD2 CACPSGEPKNIQYF
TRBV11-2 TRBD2 CASSFRLAPLIEQFF
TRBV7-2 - CASSTTGFGQPQHF
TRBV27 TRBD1 CASSFTGGLYEQYF
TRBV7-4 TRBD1 CASSRPGTACRDTQYF
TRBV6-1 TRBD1 CASSEPPGQVRF
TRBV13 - CASSQGGLGDNQPQHF
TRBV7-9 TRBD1 CASSAFRDRGGGYTF
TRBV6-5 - CASRELANTGELFF
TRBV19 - CASSIRTELPNQPQHF
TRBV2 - CASSVRDTVHRGELFF